Following are 15 T cell receptor beta chains from one sample sequenced in a study of blood T cell repertoires in COVID-19. Clones were read by immunoSEQ multiplex PCR, and TCRdb kept only the in-frame ones, dropping some. The table shows around 120,000 clones, with over 70% occurring only once. Sequencing was carried out using peripheral blood. The receptor set was obtained from a man aged 65-85 years with acute or convalescent COVID-19.

This rearrangement joins TRBV27 to TRBJ1-2; possibly TRBD1 for D (6 bases). Germline V gene lookup returns CDR1 MNHEY and CDR2 SMNVEV (reference sequence). The CDR3 runs to 13 residues. Deletions cut 4 bases from V and 2 bases from J, with 8 bases between. The CDR3, as DNA: TGTGCCAGCAGTTCTACAGGGAACTATGGCTACACCTTC. Its protein product is CASSSTGNYGYTF.

The chain links TRBV7-3 to TRBJ1-1, with 7 nucleotides matching TRBD1. Germline V gene lookup returns CDR1 SGHTA and CDR2 FQGTGA. The CDR3 extends over 14 amino acids. J gave up 3 bases and V 2 bases, and 3 bases lay outside the gene matches. CDR3 nucleotide sequence: TGTGCCAGCAGCTTACACAGGGGAGACACTGAAGCTTTCTTT. It encodes CASSLHRGDTEAFF. The full variable domain, its missing parts supplied by reference TRBV7-3 and TRBJ1-1, is GAGVSQTPSNKVTEKGKYVELRCDPISGHTALYWYRQSLGQGPEFLIYFQGTGAADDSGLPNDRFFAVRPEGSVSTLKIQRTERGDSAVYLCASSLHRGDTEAFFGQGTRLTVV.

This clone was recorded only once. This rearrangement joins TRBV5-4 to TRBJ2-3, with a possible D match to TRBD1 (5 bases). V was clipped by 4 bases and J by 3 bases, with 9 bases between them. Germline V lookup: CDR1 SGHNT, CDR2 YYREEE (reference sequence). This CDR3 region has 13 residues. CDR3 coding DNA: TGTGCCAGCAGCACGGACACAACAGATACGCAGTATTTT. This gives the protein CASSTDTTDTQYF. The whole variable domain, filled in from reference TRBV5-4 and TRBJ2-3, reads ETGVTQSPTHLIKTRGQQVTLRCSSQSGHNTVSWYQQALGQGPQFIFQYYREEENGRGNFPPRFSGLQFPNYSSELNVNALELDDSALYLCASSTDTTDTQYFGPGTRLTVL.

The chain is built from TRBV9 and TRBJ1-6; D is undetermined. The CDR3 has 15 amino acids. Germline values: CDR1 SGDLS, CDR2 YYNGEE. The germline V and J ends were trimmed by 1 base and 6 bases, with 11 bases remaining between them. The CDR3 loop reads CASSVRRSPNSPLHF. The DNA for the CDR3 is TGTGCCAGCAGCGTAAGGCGGTCGCCTAATTCACCCCTCCACTTT. The full variable domain, in which reference TRBV9 and TRBJ1-6 provide the parts outside the CDR3, is DSGVTQTPKHLITATGQRVTLRCSPRSGDLSVYWYQQSLDQGLQFLIQYYNGEERAKGNILERFSAQQFPDLHSELNLSSLELGDSALYFCASSVRRSPNSPLHFGNGTRLTVT.

The chain recombines TRBV10-3 with TRBJ1-1; 7 nucleotides align to TRBD1. Trimming at V came to 6 bases and at J to 3 bases, leaving 10 bases not matched to a gene. CDR1 ENHRY and CDR2 SYGVKD come from the germline V gene. This CDR3 has 15 residues. CDR3 amino acids: CAIRGTARRDTEAFF. DNA of the CDR3: TGTGCCATCAGAGGGACAGCCCGCAGGGACACTGAAGCTTTCTTT.

V and J are TRBV5-1 and TRBJ1-1; D uncertain. The CDR3 consists of 13 residues. Germline V gene sequence: CDR1 SGHRS, CDR2 YFSETQ. The V and J ends lost 4 bases and 7 bases respectively, with 14 bases between them. The CDR3 is CASSKTQSVEAFF. The CDR3, as DNA: TGCGCCAGCAGCAAGACACAATCGGTTGAAGCTTTCTTT.

This sequence joins TRBV6-4 and TRBJ2-1, with 7 positions matching TRBD1. With V trimmed by 6 bases and J by 0 bases, 8 bases remained unmatched. Germline CDR1 and CDR2: MRHNA and SNTAGT. This CDR3 region has 16 residues. As DNA, the CDR3 is TGTGCCAGCAGCGAAACTTGGGACAGCTCCTACAATGAGCAGTTCTTC. Protein sequence: CASSETWDSSYNEQFF.

The rearrangement links TRBV5-8 to TRBJ1-6; D gene ambiguous. This CDR3 is built from 15 residues. The germline V gene encodes CDR1 SGHTS and CDR2 YDEGEE. Trimming cost V 1 base and J 8 bases, with 13 bases left between them. The CDR3, as DNA: TGTGCCAGCAGCTTGAATCCGGGTTGGGATTCACCCCTCCACTTT. This encodes CASSLNPGWDSPLHF.

V gene TRBV7-2 combines with J gene TRBJ1-6; perhaps TRBD1 as D (5 bases). The CDR3 consists of 14 residues. Germline V lookup: CDR1 SGHTA, CDR2 FQGNSA. The V gene lost 6 bases and the J gene lost 5 bases, with 11 bases spanning the gap. The CDR3 coding sequence is TGTGCCAGCAGTTTGACAGCTAATAATTCACCCCTCCACTTT. This gives the protein CASSLTANNSPLHF.

In nucleotides, the CDR3 is TGTGCCAGCAGCGGGATAGCTACGGACGGGGAGCTGTTTTTT. Translation: CASSGIATDGELFF. The chain couples TRBV9 to TRBJ2-2; no clear D. Germline CDR1 and CDR2: SGDLS and YYNGEE. The CDR3 consists of 14 residues. The V end lost 3 bases, the J end lost 7 bases, and 13 bases lay between the germline ends.

This sequence joins TRBV5-1 and TRBJ1-1, with D possibly matching TRBD1 (6 bases). Germline V gene lookup returns CDR1 SGHRS and CDR2 YFSETQ. This CDR3 is built from 14 residues. Trimming cost V 2 bases and J 1 base, with 9 bases left between them. In DNA, the CDR3 is TGCGCCAGCAGCTTATCCAGGGGGAACACTGAAGCTTTCTTT. Amino acids: CASSLSRGNTEAFF.

The chain links TRBV6-2 or TRBV6-3 to TRBJ2-7, with 9 bases identical to TRBD1. The CDR3 is 14 amino acids. The ends lost 5 bases at V and 5 bases at J; junction bases unmatched: 7. The germline V gene encodes CDR1 MNHEY and CDR2 SVGEGT. The CDR3 loop is CASSPGTGYNEQYF. Written as DNA, the CDR3 is TGTGCCAGCAGTCCCGGGACAGGGTATAACGAGCAGTACTTC.

The table lists this clone with a few counts. The chain has TRBV7-2 and TRBJ1-5, with D perhaps matching TRBD1 (6 bases). V dropped 5 bases and J dropped 8 bases, with 19 bases sitting between them. The CDR3 consists of 15 residues. CDR1 is SGHTA and CDR2 is FQGNSA in the germline V gene. The CDR3 DNA sequence: TGTGCCAGCAGCACAAGAGCGGGGGGCGAGGAGCCCCAGCATTTT. Encoded protein: CASSTRAGGEEPQHF.

The chain joins TRBV12-3 or TRBV12-4 to TRBJ1-2, with D perhaps TRBD1 (5 bases). Trimming left V 3 bases short and J 8 bases short, with 13 bases between. CDR3 size: 13 residues. This CDR3 reads CASSLAREGGYTF. The CDR3 DNA follows: TGTGCCAGCAGTTTGGCCAGGGAAGGAGGCTACACCTTC.

The V and J genes are TRBV13 and TRBJ2-2; TRBD1 agrees at 7 bases. The V gene's germline CDR1 is PRHDT and CDR2 FYEKMQ (reference sequence). There are 15 residues in the CDR3. Trimming cost V 2 bases and J 2 bases; bases outside gene matches: 2. DNA of the CDR3: TGTGCCAGCAGCTTACGAGGGGGCAACACCGGGGAGCTGTTTTTT. Its protein product is CASSLRGGNTGELFF.